This passage covers 4 T cell receptor beta chains from one sample sequenced in a study of cytomegalovirus exposure and HLA in healthy donors. Use of 60 Vbeta and 13 Jbeta primers characterized the PCR. Only in-frame clones appear in the TCRdb table, and some are missing; sequencing was by immunoSEQ multiplex PCR. Of roughly 120,000 clones in the sample, 70% to 85% were seen once. The sequenced sample consisted of PBMCs. The origin of the receptors is a woman between 18 and 29 years old in good health and CMV-seropositive.

The J gene is TRBJ2-6, the V gene TRBV2; D unclear. The V and J ends lost 4 bases and 4 bases respectively, with 5 bases between them. Germline lookup yields CDR1 SNHLY and CDR2 FYNNEI. CDR3 length: 13 residues. CDR3 residues: CASSAGGANVLTF. DNA of the CDR3: TGTGCCAGCAGTGCCGGGGGGGCCAACGTCCTGACTTTC.

The genes are TRBV5-1 and TRBJ1-4; D is perhaps TRBD1 (5 bases). The CDR3 extends over 14 amino acids. The ends were cut back, 0 bases at V and 8 bases at J, with 11 bases in the middle. Per the germline V gene, CDR1 is SGHRS and CDR2 is YFSETQ. CDR3 DNA sequence: TGCGCCAGCAGCTTGGTCCAGGGTAGGGAAAAACTGTTTTTT. Translation: CASSLVQGREKLFF.

The chain couples TRBV7-9 to TRBJ2-2, with 12 bases fitting TRBD2. Germline assignment: CDR1 SEHNR and CDR2 FQNEAQ (reference sequence). V lost 5 bases and J lost 5; bases outside the gene matches: 6. The CDR3 covers 16 residues. The CDR3 region is CASSGRLAGVTGELFF. The CDR3 DNA is TGTGCCAGCAGCGGGAGACTAGCGGGGGTGACCGGGGAGCTGTTTTTT.

This chain uses TRBV20-1 with TRBJ2-1; D gene unclear. Germline lookup yields CDR1 DFQATT and CDR2 SNEGSKA (reference sequence). The V end was cut by 5 bases, the J end by 9 bases, with 11 bases between. The CDR3 consists of 11 residues. CDR3 sequence: CSASLDTEQFF. For the CDR3, the DNA is TGCAGTGCTTCCCTAGATACTGAGCAGTTCTTC.